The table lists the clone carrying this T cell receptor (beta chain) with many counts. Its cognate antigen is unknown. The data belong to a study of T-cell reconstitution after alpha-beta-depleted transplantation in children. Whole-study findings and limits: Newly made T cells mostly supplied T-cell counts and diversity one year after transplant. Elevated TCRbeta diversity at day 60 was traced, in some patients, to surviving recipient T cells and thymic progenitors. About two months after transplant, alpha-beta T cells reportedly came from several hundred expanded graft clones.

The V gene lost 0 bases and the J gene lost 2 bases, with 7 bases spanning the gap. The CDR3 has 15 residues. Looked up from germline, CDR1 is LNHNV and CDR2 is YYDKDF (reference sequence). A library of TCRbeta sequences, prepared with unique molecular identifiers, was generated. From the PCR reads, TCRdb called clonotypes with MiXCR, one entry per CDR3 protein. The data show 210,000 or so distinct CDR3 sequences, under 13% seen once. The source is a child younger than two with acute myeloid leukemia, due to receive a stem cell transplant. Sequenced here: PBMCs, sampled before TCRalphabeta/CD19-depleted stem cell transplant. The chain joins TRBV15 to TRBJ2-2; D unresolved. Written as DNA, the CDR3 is TGTGCCACCAGCAGAGATTACATTAACACCGGGGAGCTGTTTTTT. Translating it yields CATSRDYINTGELFF.